Detailed here is one TCR beta chain. The sample belongs to a study of blood T cell repertoires in COVID-19. About the study: The United States, Italy and Spain provided the acute and convalescent COVID-19 samples. Nucleic acid was either cDNA or gDNA, and it came from T cells, B-cell-depleted T cells, or PBMCs.

Methods used by the authors: Estimates of nucleated cell counts were drawn from the amplification of reference gene primers. Using immunoSEQ multiplex PCR, the repertoire was profiled, and TCRdb retains in-frame clones only, with some absent. Clonal size and the V and J genes are those of that table, whereas D and trimming came from the DNA. This sample carries 250,000 to 350,000 clones, 88% of them seen once, and the ten largest clones take about 10%. This CDR3 has 16 amino acids. From germline, CDR1 is SGHKS and CDR2 YYEKEE (reference sequence). The V gene lost 2 bases and the J gene lost 2 bases, with 16 bases spanning the gap. Enrolled during active infection, Seattle patients were then followed longitudinally.

This clonotype originated in a woman aged 30 to 39 with COVID-19, enrolled during active disease. The V and J genes are TRBV5-5 and TRBJ1-2, with D maybe TRBD1 (6 bases). The sample was peripheral blood. CDR3 nucleotides: TGTGCCAGCAGCTTTATGGGGTTGGGGGCGAACTATGGCTACACCTTC. Its translation is CASSFMGLGANYGYTF.